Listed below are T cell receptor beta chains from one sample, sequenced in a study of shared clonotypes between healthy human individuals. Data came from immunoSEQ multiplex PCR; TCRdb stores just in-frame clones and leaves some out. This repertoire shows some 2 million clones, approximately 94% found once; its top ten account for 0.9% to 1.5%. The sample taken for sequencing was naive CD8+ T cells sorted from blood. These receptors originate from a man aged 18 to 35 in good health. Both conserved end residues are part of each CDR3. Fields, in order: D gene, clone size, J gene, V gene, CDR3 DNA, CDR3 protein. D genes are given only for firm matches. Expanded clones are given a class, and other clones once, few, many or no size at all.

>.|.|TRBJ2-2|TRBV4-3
TGCGCCAGCAGCCAAGATTCACTTTTGGGCGGGGAGCTGTTTTTT
CASSQDSLLGGELFF
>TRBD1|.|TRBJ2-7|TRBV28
TGTGCCAGCAGTTGGGGCGTGACAGGGGACGAGCAGTACTTC
CASSWGVTGDEQYF
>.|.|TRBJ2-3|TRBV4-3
TGCGCCAGCAGCCAAGGCGTAGCTCCAGCAGATACGCAGTATTTT
CASSQGVAPADTQYF
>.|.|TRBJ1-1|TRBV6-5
TGTGCCAGCAGCCTACAGGGTTACACTGAAGCTTTCTTT
CASSLQGYTEAFF
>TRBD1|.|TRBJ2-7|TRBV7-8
TGTGCCAGCAGGTCATGGACAGGGGATATCGAGCAGTACTTC
CASRSWTGDIEQYF
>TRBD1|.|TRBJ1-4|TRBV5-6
TGTGCCAGCAGCTTTCAGGACAGGTTGCGGGAAAAACTGTTTTTT
CASSFQDRLREKLFF
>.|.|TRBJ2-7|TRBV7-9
TGTGCCAGCAGCGACTCCGGGGCCTACGAGCAGTACTTC
CASSDSGAYEQYF
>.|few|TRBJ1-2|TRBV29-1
TGCAGCGTTGAAGGGGTTAGCTATGGCTACACCTTC
CSVEGVSYGYTF
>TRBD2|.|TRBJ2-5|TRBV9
TGTGCCAGCAGCGCGGGACTAGCGGGGATACAAGAGACCCAGTACTTC
CASSAGLAGIQETQYF
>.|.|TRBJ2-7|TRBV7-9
TGTGCCAGCAGCTTAGGCGGGACACCCTACGAGCAGTACTTC
CASSLGGTPYEQYF
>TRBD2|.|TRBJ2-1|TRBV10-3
TGTGCCATGACACCGGGACTAGCGGGGGAGCAGTTCTTC
CAMTPGLAGEQFF
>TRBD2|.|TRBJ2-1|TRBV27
TGTGCCAGCTCGCTGTCGAGCGGGGGCCACCCCCCCTACAATGAGCAGTTCTTC
CASSLSSGGHPPYNEQFF
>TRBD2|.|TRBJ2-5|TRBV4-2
TGTGCCAGCAGCGGGGGCGGGGGGGCGAAGACCCAGTACTTC
CASSGGGGAKTQYF
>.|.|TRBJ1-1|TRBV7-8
TGTGCCAGTTCGGGGGGGTTCGAGCACACTGAAGCTTTCTTT
CASSGGFEHTEAFF
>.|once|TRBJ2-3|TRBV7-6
TGTGCCAGCAGCCCTCTTCCGGGCTCAGATACGCAGTATTTT
CASSPLPGSDTQYF
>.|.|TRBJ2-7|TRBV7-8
TGTGCCAGCAGCCAGGTGGCTAACCCAGGGTACGAGCAGTACTTC
CASSQVANPGYEQYF
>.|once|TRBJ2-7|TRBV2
TGTGCCAGCAGTGGCGGGGAGGAGCAGTACTTC
CASSGGEEQYF
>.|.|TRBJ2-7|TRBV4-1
TGCGCCAGCAGCCAAGAGTACGGCACCTACGAGCAGTACTTC
CASSQEYGTYEQYF
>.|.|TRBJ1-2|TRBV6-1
TGTGCCAGCAGTGAAGGGGTACGGTATGGCTACACCTTC
CASSEGVRYGYTF
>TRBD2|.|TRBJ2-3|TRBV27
TGTGCCAGCAGTTTAACGGGGGGTAGCACAGATACGCAGTATTTT
CASSLTGGSTDTQYF
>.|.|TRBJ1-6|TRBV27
TGTGCCAGCAGTTTATCGCCGGCTTTACCCTCCTATAATTCACCCCTCCACTTT
CASSLSPALPSYNSPLHF
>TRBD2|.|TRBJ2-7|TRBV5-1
TGCGCCAGCAGGTCTAGCGGGAGGGTCCGCCTCTTTTACGAGCAGTACTTC
CASRSSGRVRLFYEQYF
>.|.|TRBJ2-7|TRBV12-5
TGTGCTAGTGGTTTGACAGGGAACTACGAGCAGTACTTC
CASGLTGNYEQYF
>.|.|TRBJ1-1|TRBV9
TGTGCCAGCAGCGTAGATATTCAGTTCACTGAAGCTTTCTTT
CASSVDIQFTEAFF
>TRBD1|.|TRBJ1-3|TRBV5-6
TGTGCCAGCAGCTTAGGGGGCCACCTCTCTGGAAACACCATATATTTT
CASSLGGHLSGNTIYF
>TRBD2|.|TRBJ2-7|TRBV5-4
TGTGCCAGCAGCTTTAGCGGGGGTTCCTCCTACGAGCAGTACTTC
CASSFSGGSSYEQYF
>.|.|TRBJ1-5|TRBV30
TGTGCCTGGAGCTCCGGGACGGGGAAATATAGCAATCAGCCCCAGCATTTT
CAWSSGTGKYSNQPQHF
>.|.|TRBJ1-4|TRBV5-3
TGTGCCAGAAGATCAGGGACGAAACTGTTTTTT
CARRSGTKLFF
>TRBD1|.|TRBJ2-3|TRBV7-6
TGTGCCAGCAGCCTTTGGCCCAAACGGACAGGGAAGATTAGCACAGATACGCAGTATTTT
CASSLWPKRTGKISTDTQYF
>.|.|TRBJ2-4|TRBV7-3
TGTGCCAGCAGCTTAACGGAACACCCGGGGGACATTCAGTACTTC
CASSLTEHPGDIQYF
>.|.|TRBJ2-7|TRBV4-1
TGCGCCAGCAGCCAAGACCCTGCGGGGTACGAGCAGTACTTC
CASSQDPAGYEQYF
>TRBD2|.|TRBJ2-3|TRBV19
TGTGCCAGTAGTATAGGACTAGCGGGAGCGGATACGCAGTATTTT
CASSIGLAGADTQYF
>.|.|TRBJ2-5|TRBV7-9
TGTGCCAGCAGCTTGGGCTTTCAAGAGACCCAGTACTTC
CASSLGFQETQYF
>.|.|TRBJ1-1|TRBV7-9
TGTGCCAGCAGCTTTTTGGGACTTGAAGCTTTCTTT
CASSFLGLEAFF
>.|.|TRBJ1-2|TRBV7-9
TGTGCCAGCAGCTTAGGTGATTTCTATGGCTACACCTTC
CASSLGDFYGYTF
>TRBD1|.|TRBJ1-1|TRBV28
TGTGCCAGCAGTCGACCAGGGGGAATCGCTGAAGCTTTCTTT
CASSRPGGIAEAFF
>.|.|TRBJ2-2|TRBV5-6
TGTGCCAGCAACTCGCCCGCACTAGACTTCACCGGGGAGCTGTTTTTT
CASNSPALDFTGELFF
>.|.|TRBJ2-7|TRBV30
TGTGCCTGGAGTCAAGCGGGTAACTCCTACGAGCAGTACTTC
CAWSQAGNSYEQYF
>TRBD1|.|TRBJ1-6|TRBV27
TGTGCCAGCAGTTTCGAGCAGGGGGGTTCACCCCTCCACTTT
CASSFEQGGSPLHF
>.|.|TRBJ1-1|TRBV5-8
TGTGCCAGCAGCTTGTTGAACACTGAAGCTTTCTTT
CASSLLNTEAFF
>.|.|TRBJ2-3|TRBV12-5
TGTGCTAGTGGTTTGGCGGTTGGGGGACCAGATACGCAGTATTTT
CASGLAVGGPDTQYF
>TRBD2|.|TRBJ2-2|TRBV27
TGTGCCAGCAGTGCGGGGGGGCCTAGCGGGGAGCTGTTTTTT
CASSAGGPSGELFF
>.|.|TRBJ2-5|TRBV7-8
TGTGCCAGCAGCCGAGGAGAGACCCAGTACTTC
CASSRGETQYF
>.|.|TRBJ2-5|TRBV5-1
TGCGCCAGCAGCTTGGATCCGGAATTCAAAGAGACCCAGTACTTC
CASSLDPEFKETQYF
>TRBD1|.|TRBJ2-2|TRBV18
TGTGCCAGCTCGGGACAGAGCCTTTCGAACACCGGGGAGCTGTTTTTT
CASSGQSLSNTGELFF
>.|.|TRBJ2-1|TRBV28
TGTGCCAGCAGTTCCTCCGCGGGTGAGCAGTTCTTC
CASSSSAGEQFF
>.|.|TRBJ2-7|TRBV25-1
TGTGCCAGCAGTGGGGTGAATAGATACGAGCAGTACTTC
CASSGVNRYEQYF
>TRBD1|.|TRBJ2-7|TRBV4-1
TGCGCCAGCGGTTGGGACAGGGACTACGAGCAGTACTTC
CASGWDRDYEQYF
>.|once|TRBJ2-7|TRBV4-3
TGCGCCAGCAGCCAAGACGCGGGGAGCTCCTACGAGCAGTACTTC
CASSQDAGSSYEQYF
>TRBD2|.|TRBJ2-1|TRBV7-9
TGTGCCAGCAGCCCCTCCAAAGGGACTAGCGGGGACAATGAGCAGTTCTTC
CASSPSKGTSGDNEQFF
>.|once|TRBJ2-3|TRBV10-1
TGCGCCAGCAGTGAGGCTAGCACCGATAGCACAGATACGCAGTATTTT
CASSEASTDSTDTQYF
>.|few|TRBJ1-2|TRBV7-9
TGTGCCAGCAGCTTAGACGGGGGCGGCTATGGCTACACCTTC
CASSLDGGGYGYTF
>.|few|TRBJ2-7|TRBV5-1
TGCGCCAGCAGCTTGGGGGTCCCTTTCTACGAGCAGTACTTC
CASSLGVPFYEQYF
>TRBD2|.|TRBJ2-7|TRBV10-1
TGCGCCAGCAGTCGGGGGACTAACTACGAGCAGTACTTC
CASSRGTNYEQYF
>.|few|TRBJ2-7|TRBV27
TGTGCCAGCAGTTTCAACTCCTACGAGCAGTACTTC
CASSFNSYEQYF
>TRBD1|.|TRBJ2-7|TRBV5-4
TGTGCCAGCAGCCATCAGGGGGCGATCGCCTACGAGCAGTACTTC
CASSHQGAIAYEQYF